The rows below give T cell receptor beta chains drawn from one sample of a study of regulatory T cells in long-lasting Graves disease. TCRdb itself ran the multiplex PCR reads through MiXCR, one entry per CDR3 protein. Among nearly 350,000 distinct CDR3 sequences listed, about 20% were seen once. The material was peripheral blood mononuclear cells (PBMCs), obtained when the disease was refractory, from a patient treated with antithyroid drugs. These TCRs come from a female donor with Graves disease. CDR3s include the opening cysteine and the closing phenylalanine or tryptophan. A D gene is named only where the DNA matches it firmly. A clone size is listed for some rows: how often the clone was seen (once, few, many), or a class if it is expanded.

CDR3 DNA: TGTGCCAGCAGTTTAGCCCTTAGTTCACTTATGAGCTCCTACAATGAGCAGTTCTTC
CDR3 protein: CASSLALSSLMSSYNEQFF
V gene: TRBV12-3/TRBV12-4
clone size: -
D gene: -
J gene: TRBJ2-1

CDR3 DNA: TGCAGTGCTAGAGATCGTTATTCCTCCAAAAACATTCAGTACTTC
CDR3 protein: CSARDRYSSKNIQYF
V gene: TRBV20-1
clone size: few
D gene: -
J gene: TRBJ2-4

CDR3 DNA: TGTGCCAGCAGTCTCGGGACAAGCTTCAGGCACACTGAAGCTTTCTTT
CDR3 protein: CASSLGTSFRHTEAFF
V gene: TRBV28
clone size: many
D gene: -
J gene: TRBJ1-1

CDR3 DNA: TGTGCCAGCAAACCGGGACGGCAAGAGACCCAGTACTTC
CDR3 protein: CASKPGRQETQYF
V gene: TRBV27
clone size: few
D gene: -
J gene: TRBJ2-5

CDR3 DNA: TGTGCCAGCAGTGTCGGGGGTTTGGTAGGCACTGAAGCTTTCTTT
CDR3 protein: CASSVGGLVGTEAFF
V gene: TRBV2
clone size: many
D gene: -
J gene: TRBJ1-1

CDR3 DNA: TGCGCCAGCAGCTTGGGGTACAGCCAAGAGACCCAGTACTTC
CDR3 protein: CASSLGYSQETQYF
V gene: TRBV5-1
clone size: -
D gene: -
J gene: TRBJ2-5

CDR3 DNA: TGTGCCGGCGGAAGCGGATTACGTAATTCACCCCTCCACTTT
CDR3 protein: CAGGSGLRNSPLHF
V gene: TRBV28
clone size: -
D gene: -
J gene: TRBJ1-6

CDR3 DNA: TGTGCCAGCAGTCCCGGTGAGCGGAGGACCTCCTACGAGCAGTACTTC
CDR3 protein: CASSPGERRTSYEQYF
V gene: TRBV12-3/TRBV12-4
clone size: many
D gene: -
J gene: TRBJ2-7

CDR3 DNA: TGTGCCAGCAGCGAACAGGGTAATCCCCTCCACTTT
CDR3 protein: CASSEQGNPLHF
V gene: TRBV7-9
clone size: many
D gene: -
J gene: TRBJ1-6

CDR3 DNA: TGTGCCAGCAGCGTAGATCAGGGGCAAAATTCACCCCTCCACTTT
CDR3 protein: CASSVDQGQNSPLHF
V gene: TRBV9
clone size: -
D gene: -
J gene: TRBJ1-6

CDR3 DNA: TGTGCCTGGAGGGGACAGATTTATAATGAAAAACTGTTTTTT
CDR3 protein: CAWRGQIYNEKLFF
V gene: TRBV30
clone size: -
D gene: TRBD1
J gene: TRBJ1-4

CDR3 DNA: TGTGCCAGCGAAAAGTCGGGATTGGATCAGCCCCAGCATTTT
CDR3 protein: CASEKSGLDQPQHF
V gene: TRBV2
clone size: many
D gene: -
J gene: TRBJ1-5

CDR3 DNA: TGTGCCAGCAGTGAAAATGCGCGCGGAGGGACCCAGTACTTC
CDR3 protein: CASSENARGGTQYF
V gene: TRBV6-4
clone size: few
D gene: -
J gene: TRBJ2-5

CDR3 DNA: TGTGCCAGCAGCTTCAGTGGGGTGGTTTATGGTTGGTATGCCCAAGAGACCCAGTACTTC
CDR3 protein: CASSFSGVVYGWYAQETQYF
V gene: TRBV11-3
clone size: many
D gene: -
J gene: TRBJ2-5

CDR3 DNA: TGTGCCAGCAGCTTAGCGACAGGGAGGCGTGGCTACACCTTC
CDR3 protein: CASSLATGRRGYTF
V gene: TRBV7-2
clone size: many
D gene: TRBD1
J gene: TRBJ1-2

CDR3 DNA: TGTGCCAGCAGCTTTGTCCGGGACAGGGAAGGCTACACCTTC
CDR3 protein: CASSFVRDREGYTF
V gene: TRBV7-8
clone size: many
D gene: TRBD1
J gene: TRBJ1-2

CDR3 DNA: TGCGCCAGCAGCTTGGCCGGGACGGGGAATTCACCCCTCCACTTT
CDR3 protein: CASSLAGTGNSPLHF
V gene: TRBV5-1
clone size: few
D gene: -
J gene: TRBJ1-6

CDR3 DNA: TGTGCCAGCAGTCTATCCAGGGGGCTTGGCTACACCTTC
CDR3 protein: CASSLSRGLGYTF
V gene: TRBV12-3/TRBV12-4
clone size: many
D gene: TRBD1
J gene: TRBJ1-2

CDR3 DNA: TGTGCCAGCAGTCCGGGGACAGGGGCTAGAACTGAAGCTTTCTTT
CDR3 protein: CASSPGTGARTEAFF
V gene: TRBV12-3/TRBV12-4
clone size: many
D gene: TRBD1
J gene: TRBJ1-1

CDR3 DNA: TGTGCCAGCAGTTTCCAGATGAACACTGAAGCTTTCTTT
CDR3 protein: CASSFQMNTEAFF
V gene: TRBV12-3/TRBV12-4
clone size: many
D gene: -
J gene: TRBJ1-1

CDR3 DNA: TGTGCCAGCAGCCCCGGGGTAGCGGGGGGGCGGGCGTACTTC
CDR3 protein: CASSPGVAGGRAYF
V gene: TRBV7-2
clone size: few
D gene: TRBD2
J gene: TRBJ2-5

CDR3 DNA: TGCAGTGCCCCCGGACTTAACAATGAGCAGTTCTTC
CDR3 protein: CSAPGLNNEQFF
V gene: TRBV20-1
clone size: -
D gene: -
J gene: TRBJ2-1

CDR3 DNA: TGTGCCAGCAGTCGGATGGGGTCTAGGGAAAAACTGTTTTTT
CDR3 protein: CASSRMGSREKLFF
V gene: TRBV12-3/TRBV12-4
clone size: many
D gene: -
J gene: TRBJ1-4

CDR3 DNA: TGTGCCAGCAGCCACCATGGTAGCGGGGGCGCAGATACGCAGTATTTT
CDR3 protein: CASSHHGSGGADTQYF
V gene: TRBV3-1
clone size: -
D gene: TRBD2
J gene: TRBJ2-3

CDR3 DNA: TGTGCCAGCAGCTTAGCGCCGGCCGGAGGCACTGAAGCTTTCTTT
CDR3 protein: CASSLAPAGGTEAFF
V gene: TRBV7-9
clone size: many
D gene: -
J gene: TRBJ1-1

CDR3 DNA: TGCAGTGCTAGAGACCCGCGAGAAAGGGGGACCCAGTACTTC
CDR3 protein: CSARDPRERGTQYF
V gene: TRBV20-1
clone size: many
D gene: -
J gene: TRBJ2-5

CDR3 DNA: TGTGCCAGCAGCTTACGTGCTGGGGTTCGGAACACTGAAGCTTTCTTT
CDR3 protein: CASSLRAGVRNTEAFF
V gene: TRBV11-2
clone size: few
D gene: -
J gene: TRBJ1-1

CDR3 DNA: TGTGCCAGCAGCTTAGTGGGTGGGTCCTCCTACAATGAGCAGTTCTTC
CDR3 protein: CASSLVGGSSYNEQFF
V gene: TRBV7-2
clone size: few
D gene: -
J gene: TRBJ2-1

CDR3 DNA: TGTGCCAGCAGCCCCATGGGACAGGCCCCAACTAATGAAAAACTGTTTTTT
CDR3 protein: CASSPMGQAPTNEKLFF
V gene: TRBV28
clone size: many
D gene: TRBD1
J gene: TRBJ1-4

CDR3 DNA: TGTGCCAGCAGTCAGCCAGAAGTTAACTATGGCTACACCTTC
CDR3 protein: CASSQPEVNYGYTF
V gene: TRBV6-2/TRBV6-3
clone size: many
D gene: -
J gene: TRBJ1-2

CDR3 DNA: TGTGCCACCAGCAAGGGACAGGGCTACGAGCAGTACTTC
CDR3 protein: CATSKGQGYEQYF
V gene: TRBV15
clone size: few
D gene: TRBD1
J gene: TRBJ2-7

CDR3 DNA: TGTGCCACTTTCGGGGGCCGAGGCAACAATGAGCAGTTCTTC
CDR3 protein: CATFGGRGNNEQFF
V gene: TRBV15
clone size: -
D gene: -
J gene: TRBJ2-1

CDR3 DNA: TGTGCCATCAGCGACCCTAGGGGAGAGACCCAGTACTTC
CDR3 protein: CAISDPRGETQYF
V gene: TRBV10-3
clone size: -
D gene: -
J gene: TRBJ2-5

CDR3 DNA: TGTGCCAGCAGCGGAAGGGGGGGCGTGTACAATGAGCAGTTCTTC
CDR3 protein: CASSGRGGVYNEQFF
V gene: TRBV11-1
clone size: -
D gene: -
J gene: TRBJ2-1

CDR3 DNA: TGTGCCAGCACCAGCGGTCTGAACACTGAAGCTTTCTTT
CDR3 protein: CASTSGLNTEAFF
V gene: TRBV6-1
clone size: -
D gene: -
J gene: TRBJ1-1

CDR3 DNA: TGTGCCAGCAGTGAAGCAGGTTTTAGCTCCTACGAGCAGTACTTC
CDR3 protein: CASSEAGFSSYEQYF
V gene: TRBV2
clone size: many
D gene: -
J gene: TRBJ2-7

CDR3 DNA: TGTGCCATCAGGGACTCTGGGGCCAACGTCCTGACTTTC
CDR3 protein: CAIRDSGANVLTF
V gene: TRBV10-3
clone size: -
D gene: -
J gene: TRBJ2-6

CDR3 DNA: TGTGCCAGCAGTTTATCCAAACGAAGCGGGGGGACCCTCTACGAGCAGTACTTC
CDR3 protein: CASSLSKRSGGTLYEQYF
V gene: TRBV27
clone size: -
D gene: TRBD2
J gene: TRBJ2-7

CDR3 DNA: TGTGCCAGCAGCCAAGTCGGGCTAGCGGGGGCCTTCCAAGAGGCCCAGTACTTC
CDR3 protein: CASSQVGLAGAFQEAQYF
V gene: TRBV14
clone size: -
D gene: TRBD2
J gene: TRBJ2-5

CDR3 DNA: TGTGCCTGGAGTGGGCTCTGGGGGGACTATGGCTACACCTTC
CDR3 protein: CAWSGLWGDYGYTF
V gene: TRBV30
clone size: many
D gene: -
J gene: TRBJ1-2

CDR3 DNA: TGTGCCAGCAGTGACTTTAAGGGGACCCAGTACTTC
CDR3 protein: CASSDFKGTQYF
V gene: TRBV6-4
clone size: -
D gene: -
J gene: TRBJ2-5

CDR3 DNA: TGTGCCAGTAGTAATACTGGACTAGCGGGGGGAAAGACCCAGTACTTC
CDR3 protein: CASSNTGLAGGKTQYF
V gene: TRBV19
clone size: few
D gene: TRBD2
J gene: TRBJ2-5